The 10 T cell receptor beta chains below were found in one sample sequenced in a study of OX40 agonist ivuxolimab in advanced cancers. The assay was immunoSEQ multiplex PCR, and TCRdb's table has in-frame clones only and misses some. This sample has over 55,000 clones, with 70% to 90% found just once. The sample consisted of CD4+ or CD8+ T cells sorted from blood, taken in a trial of the OX40 agonist ivuxolimab. Receptors originate from an adult with an advanced solid tumor such as melanoma, head and neck, liver or kidney cancer.

The rearrangement links TRBV21-1 to TRBJ1-1. TRBV21-1 is assigned pseudogene status. There are 14 residues in the CDR3. CDR3: CASRGDQLLTEAFF. The CDR3, as DNA: TGTGCCAGCAGGGGGGACCAACTTCTCACTGAAGCTTTCTTT.

CDR3 bases: TGTGCCATCAGTGACTTAGGACAGGAGCGAGGAGTTGAGCAGTTCTTC. This gives the protein CAISDLGQERGVEQFF. The V call is TRBV10-3, the J call TRBJ2-1, with TRBD1 matching 7 bases. The ends lost 3 bases at V and 9 bases at J; junction bases unmatched: 14. Germline V gives CDR1 ENHRY, CDR2 SYGVKD. This CDR3 comprises 16 residues.

This clone has only one observation. The chain couples TRBV9 to TRBJ2-1, with 10 bases identical to TRBD2. With V trimmed by 0 bases and J by 3 bases, 3 bases remained unmatched. Germline loops: CDR1 SGDLS, CDR2 YYNGEE. This CDR3 is built from 16 residues. CDR3 amino acids: CASSVGTSGVYNEQFF. The CDR3 DNA reads TGTGCCAGCAGCGTAGGAACTAGCGGGGTCTACAATGAGCAGTTCTTC.

The DNA for the CDR3 is TGTGCCAGCAGCCCCCAGGGGACTTGGTACGAGCAGTACTTC. Translated: CASSPQGTWYEQYF. The chain couples TRBV7-2 to TRBJ2-7; TRBD1 or TRBD2 may be the D gene (6 bases each). This CDR3 is 14 amino acids long. V shed 5 bases and J shed 4 bases, with 15 bases lying between them. Germline CDR1 reads SGHTA; CDR2 reads FQGNSA.

The gene calls are TRBV28 and TRBJ2-4; 9 bases match TRBD1. With 6 bases clipped from V and 6 bases from J, the junction kept 6 bases outside the gene matches. Germline CDR1 reads MDHEN; CDR2 reads SYDVKM. The CDR3 consists of 14 residues. The CDR3 bases are TGTGCCAGCAGCGCCCCACAGGGGGCAAACATTCAGTACTTC. Its translation: CASSAPQGANIQYF.

The V call is TRBV6-1, the J call TRBJ2-7; D is possibly TRBD1 or TRBD2 (5 bases each). Germline CDR1 and CDR2: MNHNS and SASEGT. The CDR3 totals 14 residues. Trimming pared 7 bases from V and 3 bases from J, leaving 16 bases between. CDR3 sequence reads: CASKTSGTNYEQYF. The CDR3 DNA follows: TGTGCCAGCAAAACTTCAGGGACCAACTACGAGCAGTACTTC.

This chain connects TRBV29-1 to TRBJ1-2; D unresolved. In germline, CDR1 is SQVTM, CDR2 ANQGSEA. The CDR3 consists of 12 residues. The CDR3 DNA follows: TGCGTCTGCGGGGAAACCAACTATGGCTACACCTTC. Translated, it gives CVCGETNYGYTF.

This clone is a singleton in its sample. The chain uses TRBV6-1 and TRBJ1-4; no definite D call. The CDR3 is 13 amino acids. Germline loops: CDR1 MNHNS, CDR2 SASEGT. Trimming shortened V by 3 bases and J by 4 bases, and 6 bases separated the two germline ends. The CDR3 sequence is CASSERYNEKLFF. The CDR3 region has the DNA TGTGCCAGCAGTGAGAGATATAATGAAAAACTGTTTTTT.

This sequence joins TRBV19 and TRBJ2-3; D is perhaps TRBD2 (5 bases). From germline, CDR1 is LNHDA and CDR2 SQIVND (reference sequence). The V end lost 5 bases, the J end lost 5 bases, and 8 bases lay between the germline ends. There are 12 residues in the CDR3. The CDR3 nucleotides are TGTGCCAGTAGTCCCGAGGGAGATACGCAGTATTTT. Amino acid sequence: CASSPEGDTQYF.

The chain carries TRBV28 and TRBJ2-1; 7 bases line up with TRBD1. This CDR3 has 12 amino acids. Germline-derived CDR1 and CDR2 are MDHEN and SYDVKM. Trimming removed 6 bases from V and 8 bases from J; junction bases left unmatched: 4. CDR3 sequence reads: CASRRQGDEQFF. In nucleotides, the CDR3 is TGTGCCAGCAGGCGACAGGGCGATGAGCAGTTCTTC.